This TCR beta chain was profiled in a study of T cells in Graves' hyperthyroidism and ophthalmopathy. Study outcomes and limitations: Most thyroid clonotypes with frequency above 0.001 were detected in blood.

The V gene's germline CDR1 is SEHNR and CDR2 FQNEAQ (reference sequence). The length of the CDR3 is 15 residues. Trimming shortened V by 5 bases and J by 0 bases, and 10 bases separated the two germline ends. The CDR3 regions of TCR beta were amplified from RNA transcripts. The TCR CDR3 was amplified in a first-round RT-PCR using the HTBI primer set. MiXCR, applied by TCRdb to the multiplex PCR reads, yields one record per CDR3 protein. The data contain hundreds of thousands of distinct CDR3 sequences, approximately 16% of them singletons. To note about this clonotype: Antigen specificity is unknown.

The sample comprised blood. This TCR was recovered from a man aged 40-55 years with Graves' hyperthyroidism. The V gene is TRBV7-9, the J gene TRBJ1-4; D unclear. The CDR3 nucleotides are TGTGCCAGCAGCCAATCACGGGCAACTAATGAAAAACTGTTTTTT. Translated: CASSQSRATNEKLFF.